This TCR beta chain comes out of a study of circulating and synovial CD4+ cells in juvenile arthritis. Study results and caveats: Overlap with synovium rose as more T cells were sequenced. Some such blood samples were as oligoclonal as synovium.

Here immunoSEQ multiplex PCR was the method, and the copy in TCRdb shows in-frame clones only, minus some. The data contain 30,000 to 40,000 clones, roughly 96% of them singletons. The CDR3 is made up of 14 amino acids. Trimming at V came to 8 bases and at J to 6 bases, leaving 13 bases not matched to a gene. Germline V gives CDR1 MDHEN, CDR2 SYDVKM. Regarding this clone: Its target is not known.

V and J are TRBV28 and TRBJ2-7; 7 bases fit TRBD1. The TCR sequence derives from a human donor with juvenile idiopathic arthritis. Sequenced: CD4+ T cells from blood. CDR3 nucleotide sequence: TGTGCCAGCGGACGACAGGGAGCACTAGGCGAGCAGTACTTC. Amino acid sequence: CASGRQGALGEQYF.